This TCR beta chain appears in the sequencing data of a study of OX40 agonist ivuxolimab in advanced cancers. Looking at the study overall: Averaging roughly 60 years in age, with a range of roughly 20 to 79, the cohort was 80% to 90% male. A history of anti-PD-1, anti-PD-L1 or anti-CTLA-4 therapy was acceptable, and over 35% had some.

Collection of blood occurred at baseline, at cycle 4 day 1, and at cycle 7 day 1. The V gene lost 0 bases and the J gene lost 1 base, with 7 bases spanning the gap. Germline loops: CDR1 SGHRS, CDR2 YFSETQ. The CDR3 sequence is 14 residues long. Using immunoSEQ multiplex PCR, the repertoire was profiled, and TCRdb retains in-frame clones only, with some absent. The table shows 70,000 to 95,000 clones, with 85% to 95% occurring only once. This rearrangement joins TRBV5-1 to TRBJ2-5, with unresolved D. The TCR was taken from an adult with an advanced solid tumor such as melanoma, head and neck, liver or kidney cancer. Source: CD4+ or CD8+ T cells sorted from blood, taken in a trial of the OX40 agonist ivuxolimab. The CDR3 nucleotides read TGCGCCAGCAGCTTGGCGTCCGGCCAAGAGACCCAGTACTTC. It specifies CASSLASGQETQYF.